Here is one T cell receptor beta chain with its context. The data belong to a study of tumor-infiltrating lymphocytes in primary liver carcinoma. Study in general: Every sample contained roughly 3.65 to 8 million productive TCRbeta reads, and these numbers were similar from one tissue type to another.

It was from around 20-30 mg of unsorted bulk tissue that RNA and DNA were co-extracted. Total RNA (roughly 530 ng) served as template for TCR beta cDNA synthesis primed by a constant-region primer. Three-round nested multiplex PCR performed with slightly modified ARM-PCR produced the TCR beta libraries. Each CDR3 protein gets one entry after TCRdb re-called the multiplex PCR reads with MiXCR. This sample has roughly 86,000 distinct CDR3 sequences, with less than 70% found just once. The receptor comes from a man aged 35 to 55 with primary liver carcinoma and hepatitis B virus infection. The sequencing sample was made of tumor-adjacent normal liver tissue.

The CDR3 DNA reads TGTGCCAGCAACCATTTAGCGGGAGTAGGGGTTCGTACGAGCAATGAGCAGTTCTTC. Translating it yields CASNHLAGVGVRTSNEQFF. The rearrangement joins TRBV11-2 to TRBJ2-1; TRBD2 matches 9 bases. The CDR3 is 19 residues long. Germline values: CDR1 SGHAT, CDR2 FQNNGV. Trimming took 7 bases from V and 6 from J; bases not matched to a gene: 22.